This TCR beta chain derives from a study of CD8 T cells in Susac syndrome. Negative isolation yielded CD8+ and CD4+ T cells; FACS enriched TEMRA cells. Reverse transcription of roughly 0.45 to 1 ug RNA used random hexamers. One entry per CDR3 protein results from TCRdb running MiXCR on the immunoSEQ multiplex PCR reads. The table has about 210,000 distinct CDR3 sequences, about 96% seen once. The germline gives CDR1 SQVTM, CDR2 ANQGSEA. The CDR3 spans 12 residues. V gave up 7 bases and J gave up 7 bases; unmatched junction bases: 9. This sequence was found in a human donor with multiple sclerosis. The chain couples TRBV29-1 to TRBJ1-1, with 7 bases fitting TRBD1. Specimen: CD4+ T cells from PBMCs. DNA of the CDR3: TGCAGCGATACCGGGACAGCGATTGAAGCTTTCTTT. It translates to CSDTGTAIEAFF. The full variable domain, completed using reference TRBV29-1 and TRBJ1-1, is SAVISQKPSRDICQRGTSLTIQCQVDSQVTMMFWYRQQPGQSLTLIATANQGSEATYESGFVIDKFPISRPNLTFSTLTVSNMSPEDSSIYLCSDTGTAIEAFFGQGTRLTVV.